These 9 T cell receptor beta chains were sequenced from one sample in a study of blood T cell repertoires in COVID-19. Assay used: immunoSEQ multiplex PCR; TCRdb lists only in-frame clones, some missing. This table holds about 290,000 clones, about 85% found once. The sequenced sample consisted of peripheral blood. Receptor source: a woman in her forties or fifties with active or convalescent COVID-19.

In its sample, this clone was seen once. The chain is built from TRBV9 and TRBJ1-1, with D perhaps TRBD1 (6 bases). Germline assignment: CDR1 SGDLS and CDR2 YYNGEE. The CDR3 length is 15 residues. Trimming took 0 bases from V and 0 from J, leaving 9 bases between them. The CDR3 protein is CASSVVGHMNTEAFF. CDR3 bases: TGTGCCAGCAGCGTAGTGGGACATATGAACACTGAAGCTTTCTTT. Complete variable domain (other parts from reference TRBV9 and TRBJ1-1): DSGVTQTPKHLITATGQRVTLRCSPRSGDLSVYWYQQSLDQGLQFLIQYYNGEERAKGNILERFSAQQFPDLHSELNLSSLELGDSALYFCASSVVGHMNTEAFFGQGTRLTVV.

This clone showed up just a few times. CDR3 sequence (DNA): TGTGCCAGCAGCCTAGCGGGAGTTGAGACCCAGTACTTC. This sequence encodes CASSLAGVETQYF. The J gene is TRBJ2-5, the V gene TRBV3-1 (or the pseudogene TRBV3-2); 9 bases agree with TRBD2. This CDR3 is 13 amino acids long. CDR1 and CDR2 (germline): LGHDT, YNNKEL (reference sequence). V shed 4 bases, J shed 5 bases, and the junction held 2 bases outside the gene matches.

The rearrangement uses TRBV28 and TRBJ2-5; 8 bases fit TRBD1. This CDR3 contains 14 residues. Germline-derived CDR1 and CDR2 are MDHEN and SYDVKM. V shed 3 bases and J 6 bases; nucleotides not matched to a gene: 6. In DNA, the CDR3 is TGTGCCAGCAGTTTGGACAGGGTGGTGCAGACCCAGTACTTC. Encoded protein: CASSLDRVVQTQYF.

The CDR3 nucleotides read TGTGCCAGCAACGAGTGGAACACCATATATTTT. Translated: CASNEWNTIYF. The rearrangement links TRBV6-5 to TRBJ1-3, with unresolved D. Germline CDR1 is MNHEY and CDR2 is SVGAGI. V lost 7 bases, J lost 7 bases, and 8 bases lay in between. This CDR3 spans 11 amino acids.

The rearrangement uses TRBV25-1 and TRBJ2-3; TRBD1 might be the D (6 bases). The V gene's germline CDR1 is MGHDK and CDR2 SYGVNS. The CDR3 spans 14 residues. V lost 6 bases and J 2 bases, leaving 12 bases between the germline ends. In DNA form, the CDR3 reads TGTGCCAGCAGGGTGGGGGCCTTCACAGATACGCAGTATTTT. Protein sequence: CASRVGAFTDTQYF.

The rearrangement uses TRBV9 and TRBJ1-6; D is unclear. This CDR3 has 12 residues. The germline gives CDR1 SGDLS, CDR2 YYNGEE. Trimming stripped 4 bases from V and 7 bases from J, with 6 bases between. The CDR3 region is CASSTPNSPLHF. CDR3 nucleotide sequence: TGTGCCAGCAGCACTCCCAATTCACCCCTCCACTTT.

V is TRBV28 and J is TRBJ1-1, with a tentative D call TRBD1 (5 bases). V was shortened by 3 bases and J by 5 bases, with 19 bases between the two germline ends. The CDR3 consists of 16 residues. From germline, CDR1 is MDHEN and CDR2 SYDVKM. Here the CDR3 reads CASSLSWGLGGTEAFF. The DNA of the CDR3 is TGTGCCAGCAGTTTGAGTTGGGGACTGGGGGGAACTGAAGCTTTCTTT. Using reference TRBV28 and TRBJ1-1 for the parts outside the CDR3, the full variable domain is DVKVTQSSRYLVKRTGEKVFLECVQDMDHENMFWYRQDPGLGLRLIYFSYDVKMKEKGDIPEGYSVSREKKERFSLILESASTNQTSMYLCASSLSWGLGGTEAFFGQGTRLTVV.

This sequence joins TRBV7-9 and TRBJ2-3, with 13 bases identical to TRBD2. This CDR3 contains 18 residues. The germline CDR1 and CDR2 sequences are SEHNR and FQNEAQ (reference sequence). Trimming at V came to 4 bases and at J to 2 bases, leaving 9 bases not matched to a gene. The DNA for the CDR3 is TGTGCCAGCAGCTCCAGGACTAGCGGGAGTGGCCTCACAGATACGCAGTATTTT. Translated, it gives CASSSRTSGSGLTDTQYF.

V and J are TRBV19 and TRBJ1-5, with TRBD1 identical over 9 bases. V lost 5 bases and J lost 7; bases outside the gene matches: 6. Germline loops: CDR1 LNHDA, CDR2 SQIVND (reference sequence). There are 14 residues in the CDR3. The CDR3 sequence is CASSVTGGGQPQHF. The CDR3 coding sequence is TGTGCCAGTAGTGTGACAGGGGGAGGGCAGCCCCAGCATTTT. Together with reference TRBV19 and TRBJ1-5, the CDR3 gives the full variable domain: DGGITQSPKYLFRKEGQNVTLSCEQNLNHDAMYWYRQDPGQGLRLIYYSQIVNDFQKGDIAEGYSVSREKKESFPLTVTSAQKNPTAFYLCASSVTGGGQPQHFGDGTRLSIL.